This TCR beta chain was obtained from a study of memory CD4+ T cells and cytomegalovirus serostatus. On the study more broadly: Healthy Belgian adult donors included several CMV-positive and 24 CMV-negative people.

The sort gate was single viable CD3+CD4+CD8-CD45RO+ cells for memory CD4+ T cells. After thawing, CD4+ T cells were positively selected. Of note for this clone: Its antigen is currently unknown.

General study findings and limits: Each of approximately 73 CMV-associated TCRbeta sequences occurred in one to five individuals. Median bootstrapped AUC for CMV status was just under 0.97 originally, 0.9 to 0.93 US-trained.

This CDR3 is 11 amino acids long. CDR1 is ENHRY and CDR2 is SYGVKD in the germline V gene. Losses at the gene ends were 6 bases for V and 7 bases for J; bases not matched to a gene: 0. The assay was immunoSEQ multiplex PCR, and TCRdb's table has in-frame clones only and misses some. The data contain some 46,000 clones, approximately 80% of them singletons. The rearrangement joins TRBV10-3 to TRBJ1-1; 9 bases are a match to TRBD1. The TCR was taken from an adult in good health and CMV-seronegative. The specimen was memory CD4+ T cells from blood. CDR3 nucleotide sequence: TGTGCCATCAGGACAGGGGGTGAAGCTTTCTTT. Its translation is CAIRTGGEAFF.